This TCR beta chain was sequenced during a study of T cells in tumors after PD-1 blockade. Overall study context: On average, peripheral blood gave more than 100,000 TCR templates and tens of thousands of unique clonotypes.

The CDR3 contains 17 residues. Per the germline V gene, CDR1 is MNHEY and CDR2 is SMNVEV (reference sequence). Trimming pared 5 bases from V and 5 bases from J, leaving 21 bases between. Assay: immunoSEQ multiplex PCR; the TCRdb copy retains only in-frame clones and omits some. This table has 60,000 to 75,000 clones, about 74% appearing once. Genomic DNA template from tumor biopsies or peripheral blood, roughly 616 ng to 6,500 ng input. The specimen comprised PBMCs, sampled after anti-PD-1 treatment. V gene TRBV27 combines with J gene TRBJ1-4; D is unclear. This receptor was taken from a human donor with basal cell carcinoma. The CDR3 region is CASSVALRRGQNEKLFF. DNA of the CDR3: TGTGCCAGCAGTGTCGCCCTCCGGCGGGGTCAAAATGAAAAACTGTTTTTT.